This T cell receptor (beta chain) was recovered during a study of CD8+CD57+ T cells in acquired aplastic anemia. Study background: Mean yield of DNA from sorted CD4+ and CD8+ cells was 3 to 3.5 ug.

The CDR3 length is 16 residues. Profiling that covered TCR beta VDJ and CDR3 relied on genomic DNA as its template. Via MiXCR, TCRdb re-called the reads, giving one row per CDR3 protein. This sample has hundreds of thousands of distinct CDR3 sequences; around 72% occur once, and the top ten carry approximately 3.8%. This clonotype was counted a single time. Mismatch with germline at one junction end may stem from a read error. The sample comprised sorted CD4+, CD8+, or CD8+CD57+ T cells (not recorded which) from PBMCs. This clonotype was obtained from a human donor in good health, serving as a control. V gene TRBV12-3 or TRBV12-4 combines with J gene TRBJ1-1; D gene uncertain. The CDR3 nucleotides read TGTGCCAGCAGCTTAGATGGTCCAGGCCCGAACACTGAAGCTTTCTTT. Residues: CASSLDGPGPNTEAFF.